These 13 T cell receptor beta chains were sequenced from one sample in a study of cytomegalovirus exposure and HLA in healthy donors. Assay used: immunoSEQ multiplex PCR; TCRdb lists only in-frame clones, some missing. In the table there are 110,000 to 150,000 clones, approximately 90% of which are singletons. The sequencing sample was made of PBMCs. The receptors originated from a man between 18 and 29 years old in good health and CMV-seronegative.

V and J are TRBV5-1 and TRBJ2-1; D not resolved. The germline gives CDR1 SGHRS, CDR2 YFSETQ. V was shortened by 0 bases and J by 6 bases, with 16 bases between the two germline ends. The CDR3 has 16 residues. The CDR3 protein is CASSLVGTEYFNEQFF. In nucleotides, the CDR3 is TGCGCCAGCAGCTTGGTAGGAACAGAATACTTCAATGAGCAGTTCTTC.

In DNA, the CDR3 is TGTGCCTGGGGTGGGGCAGAAACGCAAGAGACCCAGTACTTC. This encodes CAWGGAETQETQYF. The rearrangement links TRBV30 to TRBJ2-5; a possible D gene is TRBD1 (5 bases). V was trimmed by 5 bases and J by 2 bases, leaving 15 bases between them. The germline V gene encodes CDR1 GTSNPN and CDR2 SVGIG (reference sequence). This CDR3 has 14 residues.

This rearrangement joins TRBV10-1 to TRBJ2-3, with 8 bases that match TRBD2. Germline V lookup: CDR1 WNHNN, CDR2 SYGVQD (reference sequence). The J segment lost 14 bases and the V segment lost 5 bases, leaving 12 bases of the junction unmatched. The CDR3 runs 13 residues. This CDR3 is CASSTARGGGGYF. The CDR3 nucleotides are TGCGCCAGCAGTACCGCCCGGGGGGGTGGTGGGTATTTT.

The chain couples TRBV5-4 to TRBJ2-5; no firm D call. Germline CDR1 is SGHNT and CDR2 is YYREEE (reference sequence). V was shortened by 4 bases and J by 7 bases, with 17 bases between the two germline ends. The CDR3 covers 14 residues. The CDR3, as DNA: TGTGCCAGCAGCCCCCAAAGCTCTCAGCGGACCCAGTACTTC. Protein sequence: CASSPQSSQRTQYF.

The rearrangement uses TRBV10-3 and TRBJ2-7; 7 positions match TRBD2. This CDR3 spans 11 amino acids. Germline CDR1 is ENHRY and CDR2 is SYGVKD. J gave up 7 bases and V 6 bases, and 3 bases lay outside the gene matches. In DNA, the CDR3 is TGTGCCATCAGCGAAGCGGGAGAGCAGTACTTC. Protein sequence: CAISEAGEQYF.

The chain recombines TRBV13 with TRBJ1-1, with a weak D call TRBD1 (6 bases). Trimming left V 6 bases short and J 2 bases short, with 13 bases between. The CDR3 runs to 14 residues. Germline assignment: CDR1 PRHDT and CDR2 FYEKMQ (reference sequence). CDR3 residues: CASSFRGGNTEAFF. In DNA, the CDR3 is TGTGCCAGCAGTTTTCGTGGGGGCAACACTGAAGCTTTCTTT.

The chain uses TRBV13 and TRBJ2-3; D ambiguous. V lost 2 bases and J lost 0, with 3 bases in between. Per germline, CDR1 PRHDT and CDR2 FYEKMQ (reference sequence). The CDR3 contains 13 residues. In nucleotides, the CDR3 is TGTGCCAGCAGCTTACTAAGCACAGATACGCAGTATTTT. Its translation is CASSLLSTDTQYF.

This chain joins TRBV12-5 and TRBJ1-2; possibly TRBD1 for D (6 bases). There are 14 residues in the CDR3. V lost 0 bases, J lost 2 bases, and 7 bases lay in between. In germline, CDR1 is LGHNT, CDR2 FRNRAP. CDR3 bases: TGTGCTAGTGGTTTGGTACAGGGAAACTATGGCTACACCTTC. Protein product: CASGLVQGNYGYTF.

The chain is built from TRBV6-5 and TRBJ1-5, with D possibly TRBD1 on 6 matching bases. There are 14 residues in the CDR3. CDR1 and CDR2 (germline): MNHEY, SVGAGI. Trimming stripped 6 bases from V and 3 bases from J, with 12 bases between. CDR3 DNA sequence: TGTGCCAGCAGCCGGGACAACCTCAATCAGCCCCAGCATTTT. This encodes CASSRDNLNQPQHF.

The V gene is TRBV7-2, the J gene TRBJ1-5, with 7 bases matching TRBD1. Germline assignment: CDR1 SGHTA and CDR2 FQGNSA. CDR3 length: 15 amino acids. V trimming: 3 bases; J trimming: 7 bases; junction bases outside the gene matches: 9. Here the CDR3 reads CASSFGTEVGQPQHF. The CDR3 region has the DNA TGTGCCAGCAGCTTCGGGACAGAAGTTGGGCAGCCCCAGCATTTT.

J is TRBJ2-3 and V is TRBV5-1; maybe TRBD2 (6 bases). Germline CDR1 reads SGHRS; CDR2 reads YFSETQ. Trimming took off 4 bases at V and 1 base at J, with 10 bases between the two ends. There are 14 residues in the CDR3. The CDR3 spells CASSQTSGTDTQYF. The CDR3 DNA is TGCGCCAGCAGCCAGACTAGTGGCACAGATACGCAGTATTTT.

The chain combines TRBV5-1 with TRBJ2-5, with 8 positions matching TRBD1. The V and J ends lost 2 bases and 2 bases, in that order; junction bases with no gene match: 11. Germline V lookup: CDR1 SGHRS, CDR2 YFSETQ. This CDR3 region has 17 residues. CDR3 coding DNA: TGCGCCAGCAGCTTCGTTGGACAGGGAGAAGGTCAAGAGACCCAGTACTTC. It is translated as CASSFVGQGEGQETQYF. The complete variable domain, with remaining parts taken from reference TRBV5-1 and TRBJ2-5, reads KAGVTQTPRYLIKTRGQQVTLSCSPISGHRSVSWYQQTPGQGLQFLFEYFSETQRNKGNFPGRFSGRQFSNSRSEMNVSTLELGDSALYLCASSFVGQGEGQETQYFGPGTRLLVL.

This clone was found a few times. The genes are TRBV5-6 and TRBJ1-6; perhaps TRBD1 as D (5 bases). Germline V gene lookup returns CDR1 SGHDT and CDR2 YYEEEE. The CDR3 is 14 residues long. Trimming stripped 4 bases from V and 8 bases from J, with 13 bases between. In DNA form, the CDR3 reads TGTGCCAGCAGCCTCGCAAGGGGCGATTCACCCCTCCACTTT. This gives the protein CASSLARGDSPLHF. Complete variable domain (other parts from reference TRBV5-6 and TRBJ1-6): DAGVTQSPTHLIKTRGQQVTLRCSPKSGHDTVSWYQQALGQGPQFIFQYYEEEERQRGNFPDRFSGHQFPNYSSELNVNALLLGDSALYLCASSLARGDSPLHFGNGTRLTVT.